These T cell receptor beta chains were read from a single sample in a study of T-cell memory formation after mild COVID-19. TCRdb recomputed calls from the 5' RACE reads with MiXCR, one row per CDR3 protein. In the table there are 90,000 to 120,000 distinct CDR3 sequences, around 10% of which are singletons. The sample comprised PBMCs or a T cell subset sorted from them (not recorded which). These receptors were obtained from a man aged 18-30 years who had mild COVID-19 (a few samples of this study predate the infection). Cell type and time point are not known. CDR3s leave out the opening cysteine and the closing phenylalanine or tryptophan.

v_call,j_call,cdr3_aa
TRBV15,TRBJ2-5,ATRVRDSAETQY
TRBV7-6,TRBJ1-2,ASSLDGSGYT
TRBV6-2/TRBV6-3,TRBJ1-2,ASSYFGSMRYGYT
TRBV4-1,TRBJ1-1,ASSQEGAGIEAF
TRBV12-3/TRBV12-4,TRBJ2-2,ASSFRTGVTGELF
TRBV6-2/TRBV6-3,TRBJ2-2,ASSSPWRAPGELF
TRBV9,TRBJ1-5,ASSPTGTPDQPQH
TRBV20-1,TRBJ2-5,SARSPLSETQY
TRBV10-3,TRBJ2-7,AISEAREGYEQY
TRBV9,TRBJ2-5,ASSVWGARETQY
TRBV29-1,TRBJ2-7,SVESRVSSYEQY
TRBV6-2/TRBV6-3,TRBJ1-1,DSKAGEAMNTEAF
TRBV24-1,TRBJ2-5,ATSDWEGRQETQY
TRBV6-2/TRBV6-3,TRBJ1-5,ASSSTGGNQPQH
TRBV7-9,TRBJ2-7,ASSPPRGVAYEQY
TRBV7-8,TRBJ1-1,ASSLGQENTEAF